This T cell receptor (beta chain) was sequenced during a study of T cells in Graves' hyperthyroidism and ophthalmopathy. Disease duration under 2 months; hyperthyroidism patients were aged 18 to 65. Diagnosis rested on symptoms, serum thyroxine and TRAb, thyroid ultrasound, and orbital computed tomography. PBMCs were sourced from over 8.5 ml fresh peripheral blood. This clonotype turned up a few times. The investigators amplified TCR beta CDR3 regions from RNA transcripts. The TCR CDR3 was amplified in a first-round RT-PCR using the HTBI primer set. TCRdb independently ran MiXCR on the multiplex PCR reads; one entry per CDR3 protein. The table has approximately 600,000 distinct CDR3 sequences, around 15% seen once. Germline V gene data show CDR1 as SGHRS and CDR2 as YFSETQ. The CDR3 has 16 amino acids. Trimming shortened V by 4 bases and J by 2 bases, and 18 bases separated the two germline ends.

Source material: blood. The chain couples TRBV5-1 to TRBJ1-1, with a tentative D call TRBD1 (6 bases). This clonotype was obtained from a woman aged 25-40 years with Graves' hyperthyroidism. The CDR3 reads CASSPSGGGGNTEAFF. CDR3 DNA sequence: TGCGCCAGCAGCCCGTCTGGGGGGGGCGGAAACACTGAAGCTTTCTTT.